This passage covers 23 T cell receptor beta chains from one sample sequenced in a study of blood T cell repertoires in COVID-19. Sequencing used immunoSEQ multiplex PCR; TCRdb keeps in-frame clones, though not all of them. Of 400,000 to 550,000 clones in the sample, approximately 90% were seen once. The sequencing input was peripheral blood. These receptors were obtained from a woman in her thirties with acute or convalescent COVID-19.

This chain uses TRBV5-1 with TRBJ2-7; 11 bases align to TRBD2. Germline lookup yields CDR1 SGHRS and CDR2 YFSETQ. The ends lost 1 base at V and 2 bases at J; junction bases unmatched: 8. The CDR3 contains 17 residues. In nucleotides, the CDR3 is TGCGCCAGCAGCTTGTCGGCTAGCGGGGGGCTCGCCTACGAGCAGTACTTC. As protein: CASSLSASGGLAYEQYF.

The chain couples TRBV7-3 to TRBJ1-1, with 7 bases lining up with TRBD1. This CDR3 is built from 16 residues. The V and J ends lost 2 bases and 5 bases, in that order; junction bases with no gene match: 11. Germline V lookup: CDR1 SGHTA, CDR2 FQGTGA. CDR3 DNA sequence: TGTGCCAGCAGCTTAGACAGGGCCCAACGGGGGACTGAAGCTTTCTTT. It translates to CASSLDRAQRGTEAFF. Combining the CDR3 with reference TRBV7-3 and TRBJ1-1 gives the whole variable domain GAGVSQTPSNKVTEKGKYVELRCDPISGHTALYWYRQSLGQGPEFLIYFQGTGAADDSGLPNDRFFAVRPEGSVSTLKIQRTERGDSAVYLCASSLDRAQRGTEAFFGQGTRLTVV.

The chain is built from TRBV11-2 and TRBJ2-7; D call uncertain. CDR1 and CDR2 from the germline V gene are SGHAT and FQNNGV. The CDR3 spans 12 residues. V lost 4 bases and J lost 3, with 7 bases in between. This CDR3 reads CASSSPGYEQYF. The CDR3 DNA reads as TGTGCCAGCAGCTCCCCGGGCTACGAGCAGTACTTC.

This chain links TRBV7-9 with TRBJ1-2, with 7 bases identical to TRBD1. Germline lookup yields CDR1 SEHNR and CDR2 FQNEAQ (reference sequence). CDR3 length: 16 residues. With 1 base clipped from V and 5 bases from J, the junction kept 10 bases outside the gene matches. The chain's CDR3 is CASSLGPTDRYYGYTF. As DNA, the CDR3 is TGTGCCAGCAGCTTAGGCCCAACGGACAGGTATTATGGCTACACCTTC. The full variable domain, completed using reference TRBV7-9 and TRBJ1-2, is DTGVSQNPRHKITKRGQNVTFRCDPISEHNRLYWYRQTLGQGPEFLTYFQNEAQLEKSRLLSDRFSAERPKGSFSTLEIQRTEQGDSAMYLCASSLGPTDRYYGYTFGSGTRLTVV.

V usage is TRBV30 and J usage is TRBJ2-7; 9 bases agree with TRBD1. V lost 3 bases and J lost 2; bases outside the gene matches: 11. The CDR3 consists of 16 residues. The germline CDR1 and CDR2 sequences are GTSNPN and SVGIG (reference sequence). In nucleotides, the CDR3 is TGTGCCTGGAGAGGCCTACGGGGACAGGGCCCCTACGAGCAGTACTTC. Protein product: CAWRGLRGQGPYEQYF.

The CDR3 nucleotides are TGTGCCTGGAGTGTAGGTGTACAGGGTGGCAATCAGCCCCAGCATTTT. Translated, it gives CAWSVGVQGGNQPQHF. The chain combines TRBV30 with TRBJ1-5; D is perhaps TRBD1 (6 bases). The V and J ends lost 0 bases and 2 bases respectively, with 14 bases between them. The CDR3 is 16 residues long. CDR1 GTSNPN and CDR2 SVGIG come from the germline V gene (reference sequence).

V and J are TRBV4-1 and TRBJ2-7, with D perhaps matching TRBD2 (5 bases). CDR1 and CDR2 from the germline V gene are MGHRA and YSYEKL. V lost 4 bases and J lost 2, with 12 bases in between. The CDR3 length is 14 residues. The CDR3 spells CASSLKPGTYEQYF. CDR3 nucleotide sequence: TGCGCCAGCAGCCTGAAGCCGGGAACCTACGAGCAGTACTTC.

The V and J genes are TRBV18 and TRBJ2-1; D not resolved. Germline assignment: CDR1 KGHSH and CDR2 LQKENI. Trimming left V 2 bases short and J 4 bases short, with 9 bases between. There are 14 residues in the CDR3. Here the CDR3 reads CASSPSDGYNEQFF. Here the CDR3 DNA reads TGTGCCAGCTCACCAAGCGACGGTTACAATGAGCAGTTCTTC.

The V and J genes are TRBV2 and TRBJ1-5, with a weak D call TRBD1 (5 bases). Germline CDR1 and CDR2: SNHLY and FYNNEI. The CDR3 consists of 14 residues. Trimming removed 7 bases at V and 9 bases at J, with 19 bases between. The CDR3 reads CASTETRGGLPQHF. CDR3 nucleotides: TGTGCCAGCACCGAGACACGGGGGGGGTTGCCCCAGCATTTT.

Only a few counts were recorded for this clone. The chain employs TRBV6-5 and TRBJ1-5; D gene ambiguous. The CDR3 sequence is 14 residues long. Germline CDR1 reads MNHEY; CDR2 reads SVGAGI. Trimming left V 6 bases short and J 2 bases short, with 11 bases between. For the CDR3, the DNA is TGTGCCAGCAGAGCAAACGGGGGCAATCAGCCCCAGCATTTT. Its translation: CASRANGGNQPQHF.

The rearrangement joins TRBV2 to TRBJ1-4, with D possibly being TRBD1 (5 bases). The CDR3 loop spans 15 amino acids. Looked up from germline, CDR1 is SNHLY and CDR2 is FYNNEI. V was cut by 6 bases and J by 3 bases, with 14 bases left in between. The CDR3 sequence is CASSPGKVANEKLFF. The CDR3, as DNA: TGTGCCAGCAGCCCAGGGAAGGTAGCTAATGAAAAACTGTTTTTT.

The rearrangement uses TRBV2 and TRBJ1-2; no definite D call. V lost 4 bases, J lost 8 bases, and 11 bases lay in between. The CDR3 consists of 12 residues. The germline CDR1 and CDR2 sequences are SNHLY and FYNNEI. The DNA for the CDR3 is TGTGCCAGCAGTGGATCCGGGTTCGGCTACACCTTC. Translation: CASSGSGFGYTF.

This chain uses TRBV11-2 with TRBJ2-3; weak D call: TRBD2 (5 bases). Germline lookup yields CDR1 SGHAT and CDR2 FQNNGV. The CDR3 is 14 residues long. With 1 base removed from V and 5 bases from J, the gap between germline ends came to 10 bases. The CDR3 reads CASSLGVGKDTQYF. The CDR3 region has the DNA TGTGCCAGCAGCTTAGGTGTCGGGAAAGATACGCAGTATTTT.

The chain joins TRBV2 to TRBJ2-7; D might be TRBD1 (5 bases). With 8 bases removed from V and 2 bases from J, the gap between germline ends came to 10 bases. CDR1 and CDR2 from the germline V gene are SNHLY and FYNNEI. This CDR3 has 12 residues. The CDR3 sequence: CASGNRPYEQYF. The DNA for the CDR3 is TGTGCCAGCGGTAACAGGCCCTACGAGCAGTACTTC. Based on the CDR3 plus reference TRBV2 and TRBJ2-7, the full variable domain is EPEVTQTPSHQVTQMGQEVILRCVPISNHLYFYWYRQILGQKVEFLVSFYNNEISEKSEIFDDQFSVERPDGSNFTLKIRSTKLEDSAMYFCASGNRPYEQYFGPGTRLTVT.

CDR3 protein: CAWSEGVYGYTF. Written as DNA, the CDR3 is TGTGCCTGGTCCGAGGGTGTCTATGGCTACACCTTC. The V gene is TRBV30, the J gene TRBJ1-2; D uncertain. CDR3 size: 12 residues. V shed 5 bases and J shed 4 bases, with 11 bases lying between them. CDR1 GTSNPN and CDR2 SVGIG come from the germline V gene (reference sequence).

The chain is built from TRBV2 and TRBJ2-5; 11 nucleotides line up with TRBD2. Looked up from germline, CDR1 is SNHLY and CDR2 is FYNNEI. This CDR3 has 14 residues. Trimming at V came to 5 bases and at J to 3 bases, leaving 2 bases not matched to a gene. CDR3 DNA: TGTGCCAGCAGTTCGACTAGCGGGGAAGAGACCCAGTACTTC. Residues: CASSSTSGEETQYF. The full variable domain, its missing parts supplied by reference TRBV2 and TRBJ2-5, is EPEVTQTPSHQVTQMGQEVILRCVPISNHLYFYWYRQILGQKVEFLVSFYNNEISEKSEIFDDQFSVERPDGSNFTLKIRSTKLEDSAMYFCASSSTSGEETQYFGPGTRLLVL.

This chain connects TRBV19 to TRBJ1-4; D not resolved. The CDR3 extends over 15 amino acids. V lost 8 bases and J lost 4, with 17 bases in between. The germline CDR1 and CDR2 sequences are LNHDA and SQIVND (reference sequence). The CDR3 loop is CASQSSTAGNEKLFF. Here the CDR3 DNA reads TGTGCCAGTCAGTCGTCCACGGCGGGTAATGAAAAACTGTTTTTT. The full variable domain, rest sourced from reference TRBV19 and TRBJ1-4, is DGGITQSPKYLFRKEGQNVTLSCEQNLNHDAMYWYRQDPGQGLRLIYYSQIVNDFQKGDIAEGYSVSREKKESFPLTVTSAQKNPTAFYLCASQSSTAGNEKLFFGSGTQLSVL.

The genes are TRBV28 and TRBJ2-1, with D possibly matching TRBD1 (6 bases). CDR3 size: 14 residues. Germline values: CDR1 MDHEN, CDR2 SYDVKM. Trimming pared 8 bases from V and 4 bases from J, leaving 15 bases between. Here the CDR3 DNA reads TGTGCCAGCTACTCGACAGGCCTATACAATGAGCAGTTCTTC. It codes for CASYSTGLYNEQFF.

The rearrangement joins TRBV5-1 to TRBJ2-7; 9 bases align to TRBD1. The J segment lost 5 bases and the V segment lost 4 bases, leaving 7 bases of the junction unmatched. The CDR3 is 14 residues long. Germline loops: CDR1 SGHRS, CDR2 YFSETQ. CDR3 sequence reads: CASSGGQGYDEQYF. The CDR3 DNA reads TGCGCCAGCAGCGGGGGACAGGGTTACGACGAGCAGTACTTC.

This chain connects TRBV6-5 to TRBJ1-6, with a possible D match to TRBD1 (5 bases). The CDR3 covers 14 residues. The germline gives CDR1 MNHEY, CDR2 SVGAGI. Trimming stripped 7 bases from V and 9 bases from J, with 16 bases between. The chain's CDR3 is CASTTEELRSPLHF. For the CDR3, the DNA is TGTGCCAGCACGACAGAGGAGTTACGTTCACCCCTCCACTTT.

The V and J genes are TRBV11-2 and TRBJ2-7; D perhaps matches TRBD1 (5 bases). The V end was cut by 5 bases, the J end by 4 bases, with 12 bases between. The CDR3 covers 13 residues. Per the germline V gene, CDR1 is SGHAT and CDR2 is FQNNGV. CDR3 in amino acids: CASSPQGVYEQYF. The CDR3 nucleotides read TGTGCCAGCAGCCCCCAAGGGGTGTACGAGCAGTACTTC.

The V gene is TRBV29-1, the J gene TRBJ1-1; D call uncertain. The CDR3 runs 14 residues. The V gene lost 0 bases and the J gene lost 1 base, with 9 bases spanning the gap. Per germline, CDR1 SQVTM and CDR2 ANQGSEA. The CDR3 loop is CSVEDRGPNTEAFF. The CDR3 nucleotides are TGCAGCGTTGAAGATCGAGGCCCGAACACTGAAGCTTTCTTT.

This clone was seen more than once but under ten times. The V call is TRBV28, the J call TRBJ2-5, with TRBD1 matching over 7 bases. V dropped 5 bases and J dropped 4; count of bases not matched to a gene: 1. The CDR3 sequence is 12 residues long. CDR1 is MDHEN, CDR2 SYDVKM, per germline. The CDR3 DNA reads TGTGCCAGCAGTAGGGACAGAGAGACCCAGTACTTC. This translates into CASSRDRETQYF.